Listed below are T cell receptor beta chains from one sample, sequenced in a study of identical twins. TCRdb fed the 5' RACE reads into MiXCR, producing one record per CDR3 protein. The top ten hold roughly 0.46% of the sample, which has fewer than 550,000 distinct CDR3 sequences, roughly 15% seen once. The same data also went into a second study, on yellow fever vaccine responses in identical twins.

The specimen sequenced was CD4+ T cells sorted from blood. Source of these receptors: a young woman in good health. Each CDR3 is given with its conserved first and last residue. A D gene is named only where the DNA matches it firmly. Clone size is given for some rows only: seen once, a few or many times, or a class if the clone is expanded.

>TRBV12-3/TRBV12-4|TRBJ2-2|many|.
TGTGCCAGCATCCCTCCTGGGTCCACCGGGGAGCTGTTTTTT
CASIPPGSTGELFF
>TRBV28|TRBJ1-5|.|.
TGTGCCGCCGGTAGGGGCGGGGGGAATCAGCCCCAGCATTTT
CAAGRGGGNQPQHF
>TRBV20-1|TRBJ2-7|.|.
TGCAGTGCTAACCTTGGTGGGAGAAGGGGCGAGCAGTACTTC
CSANLGGRRGEQYF
>TRBV29-1|TRBJ2-5|few|TRBD1
TGCAGCGTTGAAGACCGGGACAGGGGGGCAAAGACCCAGTACTTC
CSVEDRDRGAKTQYF
>TRBV28|TRBJ1-1|.|TRBD1
TGTGCCAGCAGTATACCGGGACAGGACAACACTGAAGCTTTCTTT
CASSIPGQDNTEAFF
>TRBV20-1|TRBJ2-5|once|.
TGCAGTGCTCGCTCGGCCGTGCGGACGCGACAAGAGACCCAGTACTTC
CSARSAVRTRQETQYF
>TRBV29-1|TRBJ2-3|many|.
TGCAGCGTTGAACACCCGGCAGATACGCAGTATTTT
CSVEHPADTQYF
>TRBV24-1|TRBJ2-5|few|.
TGTGCCACCAGTGACCAGAAACAGGGAATTCTAGAGACCCAGTACTTC
CATSDQKQGILETQYF
>TRBV20-1|TRBJ2-7|few|TRBD2
TGCAGTGTTACTAGCGGAACCTCCTACGAGCAGTACTTC
CSVTSGTSYEQYF
>TRBV5-1|TRBJ1-5|few|.
TGCGCCAGCAGCTTGGTTCCAGTCTTGTCGCCCCAGCATTTT
CASSLVPVLSPQHF
>TRBV11-2|TRBJ1-1|many|.
TGTGCCAGCAGCTTCGCTGACAAGAACACTGAAGCTTTCTTT
CASSFADKNTEAFF
>TRBV28|TRBJ2-2|few|TRBD1
TGTGCCAGCAGTTTTCAGGGGGCCATCACCGGGGAGCTGTTTTTT
CASSFQGAITGELFF
>TRBV24-1|TRBJ2-3|.|.
TGTGCCACCAGTGATTCCTGGGTGGATACGCAGTATTTT
CATSDSWVDTQYF
>TRBV7-6|TRBJ2-1|few|.
TGTGCCAGCAGCTTGTCGCGGGATTCCTTTAAGGAGAATGAGCAGTTCTTC
CASSLSRDSFKENEQFF
>TRBV10-3|TRBJ1-4|.|.
TGTGCCACAGGGGCCGACAGGAATGAAAAACTGTTTTTT
CATGADRNEKLFF
>TRBV11-1|TRBJ2-1|.|TRBD1
TGTGCCAGCAGCCCCAGAACAGGGGGCGCAGAATCCTACAATGAGCAGTTCTTC
CASSPRTGGAESYNEQFF
>TRBV12-3/TRBV12-4|TRBJ2-1|many|TRBD2
TGTGCCAGCAGTTTAGGGGCGGGAGATGTTGAGCAGTTCTTC
CASSLGAGDVEQFF
>TRBV29-1|TRBJ2-1|few|TRBD2
TGCAGCGTTGAAGTTGGGACTAGCATCTCCACTGAGCAGTTCTTC
CSVEVGTSISTEQFF
>TRBV7-8|TRBJ1-3|few|.
TGTGCCAGCAGCTTAGATTGGGCAGGAAACACCATATATTTT
CASSLDWAGNTIYF
>TRBV29-1|TRBJ2-3|few|TRBD1
TGCAGCGTGTATAGGGACAGAACAGATACGCAGTATTTT
CSVYRDRTDTQYF
>TRBV18|TRBJ2-3|.|.
TGTGCCAGCTCACCTTGGCTCGGGGATACGCAGTATTTT
CASSPWLGDTQYF
>TRBV5-6|TRBJ1-3|.|.
TGTGCCAGCAGCTTGGGAACCTCTGGAAACACCATATATTTT
CASSLGTSGNTIYF
>TRBV3-1|TRBJ2-4|few|TRBD2
TGTGCCAGCACGCGAGCGGGAGGATCCAAAAACATTCAGTACTTC
CASTRAGGSKNIQYF
>TRBV10-3|TRBJ2-5|few|.
TGTGCCATCAGTGATAAAGGGGCTGGATCTGCCCAGTACTTC
CAISDKGAGSAQYF
>TRBV3-1|TRBJ2-5|.|.
TGTGCCAGCAGCCAAGCTGGGCACCCCGAGACCCAGTACTTC
CASSQAGHPETQYF
>TRBV20-1|TRBJ2-5|few|.
TGCAGTGCTAGGAGCGGGTCGGAGACCCAGTACTTC
CSARSGSETQYF
>TRBV5-1|TRBJ2-1|few|.
TGCGCCAGCAGCCCGGTGGCCGGTGCCTCCTACAATGAGCAGTTCTTC
CASSPVAGASYNEQFF
>TRBV15|TRBJ2-7|.|.
TGTGCCACCCGTCGAGGTGGGGTCGAGGAGCAGTACTTC
CATRRGGVEEQYF
>TRBV13|TRBJ1-2|.|TRBD1
TGTGCCAGCAGCCAACGAATGGGACAGGGGAGGAACTATGGCTACACCTTC
CASSQRMGQGRNYGYTF
>TRBV5-1|TRBJ1-4|few|.
TGCGCCAGCGCCCCGAGGGGAGCGGGAGAAAAACTGTTTTTT
CASAPRGAGEKLFF
>TRBV6-5|TRBJ2-1|few|TRBD2
TGTGCCAGCAGTTACCGCCTAGCGGGGTACAATGAGCAGTTCTTC
CASSYRLAGYNEQFF
>TRBV12-3/TRBV12-4|TRBJ2-3|.|TRBD2
TGTGCCATCAGTTCATGGCGGGGGGCCAAAAAGGTCACAGATACGCAGTATTTT
CAISSWRGAKKVTDTQYF
>TRBV4-1|TRBJ2-1|.|TRBD1
TGCGCCAGCAGCCAGGAACCGGGACAGGGCTACAATGAGCAGTTCTTC
CASSQEPGQGYNEQFF
>TRBV6-5|TRBJ2-5|.|TRBD2
TGTGCCAGCAGTTACTGGGGACTAGTCCAAGAGACCCAGTACTTC
CASSYWGLVQETQYF
>TRBV20-1|TRBJ2-1|.|TRBD2
TGCAGTGCTTGCCCAGGGACTAGCTCCTACAATGAGCAGTTCTTC
CSACPGTSSYNEQFF
>TRBV12-3/TRBV12-4|TRBJ2-1|.|.
TGTGCCACAGGCCCACGGACAAGCTCCTACAATGAGCAGTTCTTC
CATGPRTSSYNEQFF
>TRBV5-5|TRBJ2-2|few|.
TGTGCCAGCAGCCCCAACGGGGCGGGGAAGAACACCGGGGAGCTGTTTTTT
CASSPNGAGKNTGELFF
>TRBV21-1|TRBJ1-2|many|.
TGTGCCAGCAGCAAAGTCTGGGTGAGGGACTATGGCTACACCTTC
CASSKVWVRDYGYTF
>TRBV29-1|TRBJ2-7|.|.
TGCAGCGTTGATTACACCGGGAGCGGTTCGAGGGAGCAGTACTTC
CSVDYTGSGSREQYF
>TRBV19|TRBJ1-1|.|TRBD1
TGTGCCAGTAGTAACCGACAGGGTACGAACACTGAAGCTTTCTTT
CASSNRQGTNTEAFF
>TRBV6-5|TRBJ2-1|.|TRBD1
TGTGCCAGCAGTTACCCCAACCTCCGACAGGGGGTTATGTGCAATGAGCAGTTCTTC
CASSYPNLRQGVMCNEQFF
>TRBV5-1|TRBJ2-1|few|.
TGCGCCAGCAGCTTGATTACGAACCACAATGAGCAGTTCTTC
CASSLITNHNEQFF
>TRBV4-2|TRBJ2-1|.|.
TGTGCCAGCAGCCAAGATCAGCTCGCTTACAATGAGCAGTTCTTC
CASSQDQLAYNEQFF
>TRBV20-1|TRBJ2-5|.|TRBD2
TGCAGTGCTAGTGGGACTAGCGGGAGAGCCCCGTACTTC
CSASGTSGRAPYF
>TRBV3-1|TRBJ1-1|few|.
TGTGCCAGCAGCCAAGCAGGGGCGAACACTGAAGCTTTCTTT
CASSQAGANTEAFF
>TRBV2|TRBJ2-3|.|.
TGTGCCAGCGCGAGCAACGCAGATACGCAGTATTTT
CASASNADTQYF
>TRBV9|TRBJ2-1|few|.
TGTGCCAGCAGCGTAGACCCCCCGGTTGGGGGAGTAGAGCAGTTCTTC
CASSVDPPVGGVEQFF
>TRBV20-1|TRBJ2-7|few|.
TGCAGTGCTAGAGCGGAGGAGCCCCCCTACGAGCAGTACTTC
CSARAEEPPYEQYF
>TRBV6-1|TRBJ1-3|.|.
TGTGCCGCCAGGGATCACTCTGGAAACACCATATATTTT
CAARDHSGNTIYF
>TRBV4-1|TRBJ1-1|few|.
TGCGCCAGCAGCCAACGGGGAAACACTGAAGCTTTCTTT
CASSQRGNTEAFF
>TRBV29-1|TRBJ2-5|.|TRBD1
TGCAGCGTGGTAAAGACAGGGAGATCAGAGACCCAGTACTTC
CSVVKTGRSETQYF
>TRBV7-9|TRBJ1-6|few|.
TGTGCCAGCAGCTTAGGTTCGATTTCACCCCTCCACTTT
CASSLGSISPLHF
>TRBV7-9|TRBJ2-2|few|.
TGTGCCAGCAGCTCACACGGGTTAGTCACCGGGGAGCTGTTTTTT
CASSSHGLVTGELFF
>TRBV11-2|TRBJ2-1|.|.
TGTGCCAGCAGCTTAAGTAGGTACGACAATGAGCAGTTCTTC
CASSLSRYDNEQFF
>TRBV27|TRBJ2-7|.|TRBD1
TGTGCCAGCAGTTTTGTCGATTGGACAGGGGGCGTTGTGTCGAGGGAGCAGTACTTC
CASSFVDWTGGVVSREQYF